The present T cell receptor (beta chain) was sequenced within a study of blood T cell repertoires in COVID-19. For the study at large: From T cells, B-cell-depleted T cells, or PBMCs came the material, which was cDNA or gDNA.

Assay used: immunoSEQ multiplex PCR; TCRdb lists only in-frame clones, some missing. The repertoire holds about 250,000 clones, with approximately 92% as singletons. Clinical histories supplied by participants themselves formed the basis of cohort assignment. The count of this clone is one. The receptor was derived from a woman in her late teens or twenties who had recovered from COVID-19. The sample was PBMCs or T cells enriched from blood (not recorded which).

In DNA, the CDR3 is TGTGCCAGCAGTGTGATAGGGGGACTAGGAAGTGAGCAGTTCTTC. It yields the protein CASSVIGGLGSEQFF. The J gene is TRBJ2-1, the V gene TRBV2, with TRBD2 identical over 8 bases. The V segment lost 4 bases and the J segment 9 bases; nucleotides outside the gene matches: 11. This CDR3 spans 15 amino acids. The V gene's germline CDR1 is SNHLY and CDR2 FYNNEI.